Listed below are T cell receptor beta chains from one sample, sequenced in a study of shared clonotypes between healthy human individuals. Using immunoSEQ multiplex PCR, the repertoire was profiled, and TCRdb retains in-frame clones only, with some absent. The table shows some 1.4 million clones, with more than 95% occurring only once. The sequenced material came from naive CD4+ T cells sorted from blood. The origin of the receptors is a man younger than 45 in good health. Both conserved end residues are part of each CDR3. D genes are given only for firm matches. For some rows the clone size is stated as once, few or many, or as a class when expanded; others skip it.

size	V	D	J	CDR3	DNA
-	TRBV29-1	TRBD2	TRBJ2-1	CSVDGGLAGVYWDEQFF	TGCAGCGTTGACGGGGGACTAGCGGGAGTCTACTGGGATGAGCAGTTCTTC
-	TRBV9	-	TRBJ1-4	CASSMSNRAYEKLFF	TGTGCCAGCAGCATGTCGAACAGGGCGTATGAAAAACTGTTTTTT
-	TRBV10-1	-	TRBJ2-7	CASSESGVYEQYF	TGCGCCAGCAGTGAGTCTGGCGTCTACGAGCAGTACTTC
-	TRBV18	TRBD1	TRBJ2-1	CASSPRDRVSYNEQFF	TGTGCCAGCTCACCTCGGGACAGGGTCTCCTACAATGAGCAGTTCTTC
-	TRBV2	-	TRBJ2-1	CASSERGGSSYNEQFF	TGTGCCAGCAGTGAGAGGGGGGGGAGCTCCTACAATGAGCAGTTCTTC
-	TRBV7-9	-	TRBJ2-5	CASSPLGRIEETQYF	TGTGCCAGCAGCCCACTAGGTAGGATTGAAGAGACCCAGTACTTC
-	TRBV29-1	TRBD1	TRBJ2-7	CSVTLGQTYEQYF	TGCAGCGTGACGTTGGGACAGACCTACGAGCAGTACTTC
once	TRBV28	TRBD1	TRBJ2-2	CASSSTGVGELFF	TGTGCCAGCAGTTCTACAGGGGTCGGGGAGCTGTTTTTT
-	TRBV19	-	TRBJ2-3	CATSTPSDTQYF	TGTGCCACTTCCACCCCCTCAGATACGCAGTATTTT
-	TRBV19	-	TRBJ2-7	CASSGPLQQYF	TGTGCCAGTAGCGGACCACTCCAGCAGTACTTC
-	TRBV7-2	-	TRBJ2-2	CASSTRKQNTGELFF	TGTGCCAGCAGCACCCGCAAACAGAACACCGGGGAGCTGTTTTTT
-	TRBV5-1	-	TRBJ2-3	CASSPWESTDTQYF	TGCGCCAGCAGCCCGTGGGAGAGCACAGATACGCAGTATTTT
-	TRBV30	-	TRBJ1-4	CAWSALWAPNEKLFF	TGTGCCTGGAGTGCCCTCTGGGCACCTAATGAAAAACTGTTTTTT
-	TRBV9	-	TRBJ2-3	CASSVAPTALGDTQYF	TGTGCCAGCAGCGTAGCGCCGACAGCTTTGGGCGATACGCAGTATTTT
-	TRBV28	-	TRBJ2-2	CASSSSRTGELFF	TGTGCCAGCAGTTCTTCTCGAACCGGGGAGCTGTTTTTT
-	TRBV21-1	-	TRBJ2-1	CASRRMEWTSGRRGSYNEQFF	TGTGCCAGCAGAAGAATGGAATGGACTAGCGGGAGGAGGGGCTCCTACAATGAGCAGTTCTTC
-	TRBV18	-	TRBJ2-1	CASSPRVDSPTPQFF	TGTGCCAGCTCACCAAGAGTTGACTCTCCCACCCCGCAGTTCTTC
once	TRBV7-2	TRBD1	TRBJ1-4	CASSPAGGRGEKLFF	TGTGCCAGCAGCCCAGCAGGGGGAAGGGGTGAAAAACTGTTTTTT
-	TRBV5-1	TRBD2	TRBJ2-3	CASSPPSGTTDTQYF	TGCGCCAGCAGCCCCCCTAGCGGGACAACAGATACGCAGTATTTT
-	TRBV11-2	-	TRBJ1-1	CASRPAPGMNTEAFF	TGTGCCAGCAGGCCCGCCCCAGGGATGAACACTGAAGCTTTCTTT
-	TRBV15	-	TRBJ1-2	CATSKGNYGYTF	TGTGCCACCAGCAAGGGTAACTATGGCTACACCTTC
-	TRBV27	-	TRBJ2-7	CASGRDYYEQYF	TGTGCCAGCGGCCGGGATTACTACGAGCAGTACTTC